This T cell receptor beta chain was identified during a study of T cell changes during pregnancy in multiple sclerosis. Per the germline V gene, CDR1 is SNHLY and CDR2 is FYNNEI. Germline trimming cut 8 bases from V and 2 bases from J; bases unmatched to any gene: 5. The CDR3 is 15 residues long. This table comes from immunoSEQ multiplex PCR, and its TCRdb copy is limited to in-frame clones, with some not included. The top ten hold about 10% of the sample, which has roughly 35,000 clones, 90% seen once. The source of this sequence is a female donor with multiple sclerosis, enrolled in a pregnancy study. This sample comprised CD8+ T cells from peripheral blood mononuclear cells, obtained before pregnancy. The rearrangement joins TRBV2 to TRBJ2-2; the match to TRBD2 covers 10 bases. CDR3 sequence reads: CASEIAGGNTGELFF. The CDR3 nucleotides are TGTGCCAGCGAGATAGCGGGAGGTAACACCGGGGAGCTGTTTTTT. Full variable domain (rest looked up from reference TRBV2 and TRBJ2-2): EPEVTQTPSHQVTQMGQEVILRCVPISNHLYFYWYRQILGQKVEFLVSFYNNEISEKSEIFDDQFSVERPDGSNFTLKIRSTKLEDSAMYFCASEIAGGNTGELFFGEGSRLTVL.